The rows below give T cell receptor beta chains drawn from one sample of a study of patients and donors after allogeneic stem cell transplantation. TCRdb called the RT-PCR reads again in MiXCR, with one record for every CDR3 protein. Of around 160,000 distinct CDR3 sequences in the sample, roughly 31% were seen once. Input material: blood, either unsorted or a sorted T cell fraction (not recorded which). These receptors were taken from a human donor who was either an allogeneic HSCT recipient or a stem cell or donor lymphocyte infusion donor (not recorded which). It is not recorded whose cells these are; they may come from a transplant donor. The CDR3 runs from the conserved cysteine through the conserved F or W. The order of the fields is J gene, clone size, D gene, V gene, CDR3 DNA, CDR3 protein. D genes are given only for firm matches. Clone size is not always given. Where it is, it says once, few, many or a class for expanded clones.

J: TRBJ2-1; size: few; D: TRBD2; V: TRBV6-5; DNA: TGTGCCAGCAGTCCCATATTCGGCGGGGGTGAGCAGTTCTTC; CDR3: CASSPIFGGGEQFF
J: TRBJ1-3; size: NA; D: NA; V: TRBV20-1; DNA: TGCAGTGCTAGCGGCAGGAGGAACTCTGGAAACACCATATATTTT; CDR3: CSASGRRNSGNTIYF
J: TRBJ2-2; size: NA; D: NA; V: TRBV3-1; DNA: TGTGCCAGCAGCCAAGAGGCCCCAATGCGTAGCGGGGAGCTGTTTTTT; CDR3: CASSQEAPMRSGELFF
J: TRBJ1-1; size: few; D: NA; V: TRBV6-2/TRBV6-3; DNA: TGTGCCAGCAGTTACCTAGGGGCGGACGCTTTCTTT; CDR3: CASSYLGADAFF
J: TRBJ2-5; size: NA; D: NA; V: TRBV4-3; DNA: TGCGCCAGCAGCCAAGGTTATGAAGAGACCCAGTACTTC; CDR3: CASSQGYEETQYF
J: TRBJ2-1; size: few; D: NA; V: TRBV12-3/TRBV12-4; DNA: TGTGCCAGCAGTTTAGCGCTATGGGGGACCTCGGCATACAATGAGCAGTTCTTC; CDR3: CASSLALWGTSAYNEQFF
J: TRBJ2-5; size: NA; D: TRBD1; V: TRBV27; DNA: TGTGCCAGCAGTTCCAGGGGGCGCTGGGAGACCCAGTACTTC; CDR3: CASSSRGRWETQYF
J: TRBJ2-1; size: NA; D: TRBD2; V: TRBV27; DNA: TGTGCCAGCAGTCCTCTTAGCGGGAGGCTCCACAATGAGCAGTTCTTC; CDR3: CASSPLSGRLHNEQFF
J: TRBJ2-1; size: few; D: NA; V: TRBV20-1; DNA: TGCAGTGCTAGAGTTCTCCTCTACAATGAGCAGTTCTTC; CDR3: CSARVLLYNEQFF
J: TRBJ2-3; size: NA; D: TRBD2; V: TRBV4-3; DNA: TGCGCCAGCAGCCAAGATTGGTGGACTAGCGTGGAAGATACGCAGTATTTT; CDR3: CASSQDWWTSVEDTQYF
J: TRBJ1-4; size: many; D: TRBD1; V: TRBV10-3; DNA: TGTGCCATCAGTGCGAGGACAGGGTTTGAAAAACTGTTTTTT; CDR3: CAISARTGFEKLFF
J: TRBJ2-5; size: NA; D: NA; V: TRBV6-2/TRBV6-3; DNA: TGTGCCACCATTAACGCAGGGTCAGAGACCCAGTACTTC; CDR3: CATINAGSETQYF
J: TRBJ2-1; size: few; D: NA; V: TRBV10-3; DNA: TGTGCCATCCCTGAGGAGAGCGGGAATGAGCAGTTCTTC; CDR3: CAIPEESGNEQFF
J: TRBJ1-5; size: few; D: NA; V: TRBV5-6; DNA: TGTGCCAGCAGCTTGAGTGGGGGCGGGAGTCAGCCCCAGCATTTT; CDR3: CASSLSGGGSQPQHF
J: TRBJ2-1; size: few; D: NA; V: TRBV7-2; DNA: TGTGCCAGCAGCCCTGGCGGCTCAAAGGCCTACAATGAGCAGTTCTTC; CDR3: CASSPGGSKAYNEQFF
J: TRBJ2-3; size: few; D: NA; V: TRBV9; DNA: TGTGCCAGCAGCGTGGCCACAGATACGCAGTATTTT; CDR3: CASSVATDTQYF
J: TRBJ1-2; size: few; D: NA; V: TRBV4-1; DNA: TGCGCCAGCAGCCCCGTCGGGGGCCCATTGGGTGGCTACACCTTC; CDR3: CASSPVGGPLGGYTF
J: TRBJ2-7; size: few; D: NA; V: TRBV25-1; DNA: TGTGCCAGCAGTGAATATTTCCATCAGGAGGGCTACGAGCAGTACTTC; CDR3: CASSEYFHQEGYEQYF
J: TRBJ1-3; size: NA; D: NA; V: TRBV5-1; DNA: TGCGCCAGCAGCAAGGGCCCGGGGACTGGAAACACCATATATTTT; CDR3: CASSKGPGTGNTIYF
J: TRBJ2-1; size: NA; D: NA; V: TRBV12-3/TRBV12-4; DNA: TGTGCCAGCAGTCGGGCAGGGGGGTCGGGTGAGCAGTTCTTC; CDR3: CASSRAGGSGEQFF
J: TRBJ1-1; size: few; D: NA; V: TRBV7-2; DNA: TGTGCCAGCAGTCACACAGGAGTAACTGAAGCTTTCTTT; CDR3: CASSHTGVTEAFF
J: TRBJ1-2; size: many; D: NA; V: TRBV5-1; DNA: TGCGCCAGCAGCTCCCCTGACAGGAACTATGGCTACACCTTC; CDR3: CASSSPDRNYGYTF
J: TRBJ2-1; size: NA; D: NA; V: TRBV5-4; DNA: TGTGCCAGCAGCTTGGCAGGGCTAGCCCTTTACAATGAGCAGTTCTTC; CDR3: CASSLAGLALYNEQFF
J: TRBJ1-4; size: few; D: NA; V: TRBV7-2; DNA: TGTGCCAGCAGCTTGGTGGTGGCTAATGAAAAACTGTTTTTT; CDR3: CASSLVVANEKLFF
J: TRBJ1-5; size: few; D: NA; V: TRBV7-9; DNA: TGTGCCAGCAGCTTAGAAGGGTTTCAGCCCCAGCATTTT; CDR3: CASSLEGFQPQHF
J: TRBJ1-5; size: many; D: NA; V: TRBV7-2; DNA: TGTGCCAGCAGCGCCGTCACAGGGTACGGGCAGCCCCAGCATTTT; CDR3: CASSAVTGYGQPQHF
J: TRBJ2-3; size: NA; D: NA; V: TRBV7-8; DNA: TGTGCCAGCAGCTTAGTAATCGCAGATACGCAGTATTTT; CDR3: CASSLVIADTQYF
J: TRBJ2-6; size: NA; D: NA; V: TRBV7-9; DNA: TGTGCCAGCAGCCCCCGACAGGTTATCTCTGGGGCCAACGTCCTGACTTTC; CDR3: CASSPRQVISGANVLTF
J: TRBJ2-7; size: NA; D: NA; V: TRBV5-5; DNA: TGTGCCAGCAGCTTGGACGGGAAGGAGCAGTACTTC; CDR3: CASSLDGKEQYF
J: TRBJ1-5; size: NA; D: NA; V: TRBV15; DNA: TGTGCCACCAGCAGAGATCGGGGAGGGTCCCAGCCCCAGCATTTT; CDR3: CATSRDRGGSQPQHF
J: TRBJ2-7; size: few; D: NA; V: TRBV5-5; DNA: TGTGCCAGCAGCCGGTATTGGCTCGCGCAATACGAGCAGTACTTC; CDR3: CASSRYWLAQYEQYF
J: TRBJ1-1; size: few; D: NA; V: TRBV7-9; DNA: TGTGCCAGCAGCTCCCGGGCGGGGGCAAACACTGAAGCTTTCTTT; CDR3: CASSSRAGANTEAFF
J: TRBJ1-1; size: NA; D: NA; V: TRBV15; DNA: TGTGCCACCAGCCCTCGACAGGTGGCGGACACTGAAGCTTTCTTT; CDR3: CATSPRQVADTEAFF
J: TRBJ2-4; size: few; D: NA; V: TRBV28; DNA: TGTGCCAGCAGTTTATCACAGTCGATAGCCAAAAACATTCAGTACTTC; CDR3: CASSLSQSIAKNIQYF
J: TRBJ1-4; size: few; D: NA; V: TRBV28; DNA: TGTGCCAGCAGTACCCAGGGTGGTGAAACTAATGAAAAACTGTTTTTT; CDR3: CASSTQGGETNEKLFF
J: TRBJ1-2; size: few; D: NA; V: TRBV28; DNA: TGTGCCAGCAGCCGGTGGGGGGCAGGCCCGCGCACCTTC; CDR3: CASSRWGAGPRTF
J: TRBJ1-4; size: NA; D: NA; V: TRBV3-1; DNA: TGTGCCAGCAGCCAAGTCGGTGAAAAACTGTTTTTT; CDR3: CASSQVGEKLFF
J: TRBJ2-7; size: few; D: TRBD2; V: TRBV6-5; DNA: TGTGCCAGCAGTTCCTCGGAGGCGGGAGCCCACTACGAGCAGTACTTC; CDR3: CASSSSEAGAHYEQYF
J: TRBJ1-2; size: few; D: NA; V: TRBV29-1; DNA: TGCAGCGTTGCTCAGAACTATGGCTACACCTTC; CDR3: CSVAQNYGYTF
J: TRBJ2-7; size: NA; D: NA; V: TRBV4-2; DNA: TGTGCCAGCAGCCAAGAGGCGTGGGACGAGCAGTACTTC; CDR3: CASSQEAWDEQYF
J: TRBJ2-5; size: few; D: NA; V: TRBV28; DNA: TGTGCCAGCAGTTTATTTGGCCGCCGGGAGACCCAGTACTTC; CDR3: CASSLFGRRETQYF
J: TRBJ2-3; size: NA; D: NA; V: TRBV20-1; DNA: TGCAGTGCCCCTATACCTGGGGCAGATACGCAGTATTTT; CDR3: CSAPIPGADTQYF
J: TRBJ2-1; size: NA; D: NA; V: TRBV7-9; DNA: TGTGCCAGCAGCTTAAGTCGGTTGAGGGCCTACAATGAGCAGTTCTTC; CDR3: CASSLSRLRAYNEQFF
J: TRBJ2-5; size: NA; D: NA; V: TRBV6-2/TRBV6-3; DNA: TGTGCCAGCAGTTACTCCTCGGGGACGAACCACTTC; CDR3: CASSYSSGTNHF
J: TRBJ1-2; size: few; D: TRBD1; V: TRBV5-1; DNA: TGCGCCAGCAGCTTGGAGTCGAGGGCCAGGGGGCATGGCTACACCTTC; CDR3: CASSLESRARGHGYTF
J: TRBJ1-5; size: many; D: TRBD1; V: TRBV12-3/TRBV12-4; DNA: TGTGCCAGCAGTTTAGCACAGGGGGGAGATCAGCCCCAGCATTTT; CDR3: CASSLAQGGDQPQHF
J: TRBJ2-7; size: many; D: NA; V: TRBV5-1; DNA: TGCGCCAGCAGCTTGATAGCCGGGGCCTACGAGCAGTACTTC; CDR3: CASSLIAGAYEQYF
J: TRBJ2-3; size: NA; D: NA; V: TRBV9; DNA: TGTGCCAGCAGCGCCACAGGGCCAGATACGCAGTATTTT; CDR3: CASSATGPDTQYF
J: TRBJ1-1; size: few; D: TRBD1; V: TRBV7-6; DNA: TGTGCCAGCAGCTCCCGGGACAGGGGGGTCCGAGAAGCTTTCTTT; CDR3: CASSSRDRGVREAFF
J: TRBJ2-7; size: NA; D: NA; V: TRBV10-3; DNA: TGTGCCACCACACCCGGCCCCTACGAGCAGTACTTC; CDR3: CATTPGPYEQYF
J: TRBJ1-2; size: NA; D: NA; V: TRBV5-1; DNA: TGCGCCAGCAGCTTTACAGCGGGTTCAGCAGATGGCTACACCTTC; CDR3: CASSFTAGSADGYTF
J: TRBJ1-2; size: few; D: NA; V: TRBV20-1; DNA: TGCAGTGCTAGGGAGGGTTTCTTCTATGGCTACACCTTC; CDR3: CSAREGFFYGYTF